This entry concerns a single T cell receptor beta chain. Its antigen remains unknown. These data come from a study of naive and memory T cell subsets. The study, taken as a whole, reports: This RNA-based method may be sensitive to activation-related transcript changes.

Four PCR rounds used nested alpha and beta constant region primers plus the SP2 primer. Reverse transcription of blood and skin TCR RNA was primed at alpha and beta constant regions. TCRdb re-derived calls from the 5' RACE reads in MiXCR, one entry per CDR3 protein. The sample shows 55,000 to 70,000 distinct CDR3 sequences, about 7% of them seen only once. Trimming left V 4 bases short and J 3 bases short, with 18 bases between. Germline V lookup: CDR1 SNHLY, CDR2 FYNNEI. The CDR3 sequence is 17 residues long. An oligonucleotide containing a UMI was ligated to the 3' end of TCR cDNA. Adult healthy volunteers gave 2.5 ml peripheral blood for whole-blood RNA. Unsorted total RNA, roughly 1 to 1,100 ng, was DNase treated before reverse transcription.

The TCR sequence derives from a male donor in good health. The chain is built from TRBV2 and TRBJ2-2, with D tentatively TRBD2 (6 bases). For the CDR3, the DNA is TGTGCCAGCAGTGCCCCAAAGGACGGAGGGGACACCGGGGAGCTGTTTTTT. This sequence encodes CASSAPKDGGDTGELFF. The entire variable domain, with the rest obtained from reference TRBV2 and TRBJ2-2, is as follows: EPEVTQTPSHQVTQMGQEVILRCVPISNHLYFYWYRQILGQKVEFLVSFYNNEISEKSEIFDDQFSVERPDGSNFTLKIRSTKLEDSAMYFCASSAPKDGGDTGELFFGEGSRLTVL.